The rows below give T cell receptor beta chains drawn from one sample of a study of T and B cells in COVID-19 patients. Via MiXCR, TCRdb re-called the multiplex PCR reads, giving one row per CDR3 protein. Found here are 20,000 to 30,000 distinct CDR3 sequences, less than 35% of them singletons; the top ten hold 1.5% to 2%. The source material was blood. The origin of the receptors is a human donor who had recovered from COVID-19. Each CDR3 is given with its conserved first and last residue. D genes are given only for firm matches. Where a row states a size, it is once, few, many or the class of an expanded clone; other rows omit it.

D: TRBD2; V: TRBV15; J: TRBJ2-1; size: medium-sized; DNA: TGTGCCACCAGCAGAGATCTCGCTAGCGGGAGTATGGAGCAGTTCTTC; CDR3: CATSRDLASGSMEQFF
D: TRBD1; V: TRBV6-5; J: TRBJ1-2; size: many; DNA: TGTGCCAGCAGAGGACAGGGGGCGCTTTTTGGCTACACCTTC; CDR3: CASRGQGALFGYTF
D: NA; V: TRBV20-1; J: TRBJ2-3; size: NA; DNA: TGCAGTGCGATCCGTGGCGGGAGCACAGATACGCAGTATTTT; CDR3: CSAIRGGSTDTQYF
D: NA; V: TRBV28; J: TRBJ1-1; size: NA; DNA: TGTGCCAGCAGTTTTCGACAGCTGAACACTGAAGCTTTCTTT; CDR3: CASSFRQLNTEAFF
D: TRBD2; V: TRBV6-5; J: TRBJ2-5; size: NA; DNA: TGTGCCAGCAGTTTCCTTGGACTAGCGGGGGGCACTAAAGAGACCCAGTACTTC; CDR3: CASSFLGLAGGTKETQYF
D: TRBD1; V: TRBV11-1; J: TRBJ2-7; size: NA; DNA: TGTGCCAGCAGCCTTAACTATGGACAGGGGAGGTCCTACGAGCAGTACTTC; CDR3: CASSLNYGQGRSYEQYF
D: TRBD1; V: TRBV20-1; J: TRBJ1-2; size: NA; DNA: TGCAGTGCCCAGGGGGGAAATTATGGCTACACCTTC; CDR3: CSAQGGNYGYTF
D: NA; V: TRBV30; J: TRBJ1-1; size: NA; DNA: TGTGCTTACCAGGACCCTCCGAACACTGAAGCTTTCTTT; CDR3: CAYQDPPNTEAFF
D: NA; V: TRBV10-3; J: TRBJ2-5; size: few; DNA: TGTGCCATCGCCCCCGGCGGGGCTTCACAAGAGACCCAGTACTTC; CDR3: CAIAPGGASQETQYF
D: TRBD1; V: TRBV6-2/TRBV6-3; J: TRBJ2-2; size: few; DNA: TGTGCCAGCAGTTACACCCTCGGGACAGGGTGGAACACCGGGGAGCTGTTTTTT; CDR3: CASSYTLGTGWNTGELFF
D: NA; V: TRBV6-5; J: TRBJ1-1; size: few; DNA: TGTGCCAGCAGTTACGTTCAGGGAAGAACTGAAGCTTTCTTT; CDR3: CASSYVQGRTEAFF
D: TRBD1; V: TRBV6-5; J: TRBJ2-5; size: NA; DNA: TGTGCCAGCAGTCCTCGAGGGGGCGCCGGGTACCAAGAGACCCAGTACTTC; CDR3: CASSPRGGAGYQETQYF
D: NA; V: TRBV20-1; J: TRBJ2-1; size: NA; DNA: TGCAGTGCTAGTTCAGGGATCATTAATGAGCAGTTCTTC; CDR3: CSASSGIINEQFF
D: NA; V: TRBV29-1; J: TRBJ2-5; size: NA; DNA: TGCAGCGTTGGACAGGAGACCCAGTACTTC; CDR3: CSVGQETQYF
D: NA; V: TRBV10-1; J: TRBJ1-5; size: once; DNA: TGCGCCAGCAAAAATCTGGTACGGCCTCAGCATTTT; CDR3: CASKNLVRPQHF
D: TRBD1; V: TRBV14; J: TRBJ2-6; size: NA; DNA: TGTGCCAGCAGCCACCAGGGGGCTGGGGCCAACGTCCTGACTTTC; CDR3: CASSHQGAGANVLTF
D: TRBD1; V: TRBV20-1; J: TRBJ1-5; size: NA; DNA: TGCAGTGCTAGAGGGACAGGGCCAAATCAGCCCCAGCATTTT; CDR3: CSARGTGPNQPQHF
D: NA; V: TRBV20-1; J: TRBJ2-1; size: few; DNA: TGCAGTGCTAGGTTAGGTGAGCAGTTCTTC; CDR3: CSARLGEQFF
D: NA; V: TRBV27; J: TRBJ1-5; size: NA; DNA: TGTGCCAGCAGTAACCCCGGACAGCTCCAGCCCCAGCATTTT; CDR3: CASSNPGQLQPQHF
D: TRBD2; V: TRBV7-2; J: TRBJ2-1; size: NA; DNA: TGTGCCAGCAGCCCCGGGACTAGCAACACAGAGCAGTTCTTC; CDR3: CASSPGTSNTEQFF
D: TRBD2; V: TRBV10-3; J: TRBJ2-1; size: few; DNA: TGTGCCGCCCTAGCGGGAGTTCCCTACAATGAGCAGTTCTTC; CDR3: CAALAGVPYNEQFF
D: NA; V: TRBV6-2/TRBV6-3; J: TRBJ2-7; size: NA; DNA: TGTGCCAGCTACTCCTCGGGTCGGGGCTACGAGCAGTACTTC; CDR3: CASYSSGRGYEQYF
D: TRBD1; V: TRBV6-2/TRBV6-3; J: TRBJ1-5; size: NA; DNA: TGTGCCAGCAGATTTACAGGGGGCGCGCAGCCCCAGCATTTT; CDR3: CASRFTGGAQPQHF
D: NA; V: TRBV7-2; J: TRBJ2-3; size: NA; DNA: TGTGCCAGCAGGGACAGGGAAAGCGGGGGGCAGTATTTT; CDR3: CASRDRESGGQYF
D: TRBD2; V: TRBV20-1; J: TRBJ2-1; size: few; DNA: TGCAGTGCTAGCGGGAGGGCCTCCTACAATGAGCAGTTCTTC; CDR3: CSASGRASYNEQFF
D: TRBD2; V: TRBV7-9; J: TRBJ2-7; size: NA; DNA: TGTGCCAGCAGCTTAGGGACTAGCGTACGCTACGAGCAGTACTTC; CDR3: CASSLGTSVRYEQYF
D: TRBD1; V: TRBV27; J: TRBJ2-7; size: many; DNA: TGTGCCAGCAGTTTATCGGGACAGGCCTACGAGCAGTACTTC; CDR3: CASSLSGQAYEQYF
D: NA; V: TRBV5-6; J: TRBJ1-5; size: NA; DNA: TGTGCCAGCAGCTTGGTCGGCAGCAGTTATGATCAGCCCCAGCATTTT; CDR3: CASSLVGSSYDQPQHF
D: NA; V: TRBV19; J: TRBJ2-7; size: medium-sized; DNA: TGTGCCAGTGGACAGCCGTACGAGCAGTACTTC; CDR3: CASGQPYEQYF
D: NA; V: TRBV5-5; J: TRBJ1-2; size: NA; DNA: TGTGCCAGCAGCTTGGGTCCGGAAGGCTACACCTTC; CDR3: CASSLGPEGYTF
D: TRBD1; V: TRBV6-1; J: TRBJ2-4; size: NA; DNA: TGTGCCAGCCGGGACAGGGTGGGGGGGGCCGAGCTAGCCAAAAACATTCAGTACTTC; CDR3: CASRDRVGGAELAKNIQYF
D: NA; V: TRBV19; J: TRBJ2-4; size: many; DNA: TGTGCCACGTCACGGGCGGAAACCAAAAACATTCAGTACTTC; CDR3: CATSRAETKNIQYF
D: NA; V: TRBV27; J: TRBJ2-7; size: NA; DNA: TGTGCCAGCAGTTTAGGGTCTGGAAACGAGCAGTACTTC; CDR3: CASSLGSGNEQYF
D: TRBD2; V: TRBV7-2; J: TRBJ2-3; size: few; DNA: TGTGCCAGCAGCCCCGGGGGGAGAGGTACGCAGTATTTT; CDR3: CASSPGGRGTQYF
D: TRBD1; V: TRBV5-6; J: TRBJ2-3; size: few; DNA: TGTGCCAGCGATAGACAGGGTGGGGATACGCAGTATTTT; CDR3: CASDRQGGDTQYF
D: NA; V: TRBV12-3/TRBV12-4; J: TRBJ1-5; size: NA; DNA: TGTGCCAGCAGTTTAGATAGGTGGGGGGATAGCAATCAGCCCCAGCATTTT; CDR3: CASSLDRWGDSNQPQHF
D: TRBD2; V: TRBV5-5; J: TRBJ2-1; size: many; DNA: TGTGCCAGCAGCGGCGGGGAGGGGTGGCAGTTCTTC; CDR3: CASSGGEGWQFF
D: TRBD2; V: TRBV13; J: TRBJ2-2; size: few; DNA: TGTGCCAGCAGCTCACTCTGGACTAGCGGGGGAACAAACACCGGGGAGCTGTTTTTT; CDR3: CASSSLWTSGGTNTGELFF
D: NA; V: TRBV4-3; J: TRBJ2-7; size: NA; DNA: TGCGCCAGCAGCCAAGCAGACTCAAGCTCCTACGAGCAGTACTTC; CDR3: CASSQADSSSYEQYF
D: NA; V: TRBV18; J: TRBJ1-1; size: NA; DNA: TGTGCCAGCTCACCCGACGGGTTCAGCACTGAAGCTTTCTTT; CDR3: CASSPDGFSTEAFF
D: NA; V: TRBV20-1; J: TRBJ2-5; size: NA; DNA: TGCAGTGCTAGTAGACGGCAAGAGACCCAGTACTTC; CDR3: CSASRRQETQYF
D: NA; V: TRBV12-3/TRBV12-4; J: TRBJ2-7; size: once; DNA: TGTGCCAGCAGTCTCAGACAGACAGCCTACGAGCAGTACTTC; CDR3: CASSLRQTAYEQYF